The 23 T cell receptor beta chains below all came from one sample that was sequenced in a study of blood T cells in healthy people across ages. A sample-barcoded 5' primer and a J-beta primer mix were used in a second PCR of about 6 to 11 cycles. In TCRdb, the 5' RACE reads were re-called with MiXCR into one record per CDR3 protein. The table lists some 880,000 distinct CDR3 sequences, 36% of them singletons. The sequencing sample was made of blood. The source is a man between 18 and 35 years old in good health.

The chain carries TRBV2 and TRBJ2-4; 9 bases are shared with TRBD2. The tail of the sequence fits TRBJ2-5 better, so the J call may be wrong. Germline V lookup: CDR1 SNHLY, CDR2 FYNNEI. The length of the CDR3 is 15 residues. The CDR3, as DNA: TGTGCCAGCAGTGACCCAGCGGGGGGCGAAGAGACCCAGTACTTC. Amino acids: CASSDPAGGEETQYF.

The chain couples TRBV6-2 or TRBV6-3 to TRBJ2-7; D is perhaps TRBD1 (6 bases). CDR3 length equals 16 residues. Germline V gene lookup returns CDR1 MNHEY and CDR2 SVGEGT. V lost 5 bases and J 6 bases, leaving 23 bases between the germline ends. The CDR3 protein is CASSAPSRDINAEQYF. CDR3 DNA: TGTGCCAGCAGTGCACCCTCCCGGGACATAAACGCCGAGCAGTACTTC.

This clonotype was counted at least ten times. The chain employs TRBV2 and TRBJ2-1, with 13 bases identical to TRBD2. V lost 10 bases, J lost 4 bases, and 10 bases stayed unmatched. Germline lookup yields CDR1 SNHLY and CDR2 FYNNEI. The CDR3 contains 16 residues. The CDR3 is CATPKVLAGGYNEQFF. For the CDR3, the DNA is TGTGCCACCCCCAAGGTACTAGCGGGGGGGTACAATGAGCAGTTCTTC.

The V call is TRBV20-1, the J call TRBJ1-1; TRBD1 matches 8 bases. Germline V gives CDR1 DFQATT, CDR2 SNEGSKA (reference sequence). J was trimmed by 5 bases and V by 5 bases; bases with no gene match: 10. The CDR3 has 14 residues. CDR3 region: CSARRTGRETEAFF. CDR3 bases: TGCAGTGCTCGCCGGACAGGGCGGGAAACTGAAGCTTTCTTT.

In regard to this clonotype: A much larger clone lies a single base off, so this may be a read error. The rearrangement joins TRBV4-3 to TRBJ2-3, with a weak D call TRBD2 (6 bases). The CDR3 covers 15 residues. Germline CDR1 reads LGHNA; CDR2 reads YSLEER. CDR3 coding DNA: TGCGCCAGCAGCCAAGAGGGAGGCCTCACAGATACGCGGTATTTT. Amino acids: CASSQEGGLTDTRYF.

The V call is TRBV7-2, the J call TRBJ2-7; 11 bases agree with TRBD1. After removal of 5 bases from V and 2 bases from J, the junction contained 8 bases not matched to a gene. The CDR3 is made up of 16 amino acids. In germline, CDR1 is SGHTA, CDR2 FQGNSA. CDR3 nucleotides: TGTGCCAGCAGCATCTACAGGGGACAGGGGGCCTACGAGCAGTACTTC. It encodes CASSIYRGQGAYEQYF.

This chain connects TRBV2 to TRBJ2-5, with TRBD1 identical over 9 bases. V lost 5 bases to trimming and J lost 7 bases; unmatched junction nucleotides: 17. Looked up from germline, CDR1 is SNHLY and CDR2 is FYNNEI. The CDR3 sequence is 17 residues long. CDR3 coding DNA: TGTGCCAGCAGTTCCCGACCGGACAGGGGTATTCTATCGACCCAGTACTTC. Translating gives CASSSRPDRGILSTQYF.

This clonotype appeared a few times. This rearrangement joins TRBV12-3 or TRBV12-4 to TRBJ1-2, with 11 bases identical to TRBD1. This CDR3 has 15 residues. Trimming took 5 bases from V and 7 from J; bases not matched to a gene: 9. The CDR3 reads CASSPRTGGAGGYTF. Written as DNA, the CDR3 is TGTGCCAGCAGTCCGAGGACAGGGGGCGCGGGTGGCTACACCTTC.

This clonotype has ten or more counts. The chain carries TRBV5-1 and TRBJ2-2, with D maybe TRBD1 (5 bases). The germline gives CDR1 SGHRS, CDR2 YFSETQ. The CDR3 runs to 15 residues. Trimming pared 4 bases from V and 1 base from J, leaving 11 bases between. Here the CDR3 DNA reads TGCGCCAGCAGCAACCGCCAGGGGAACACCGGGGAGCTGTTTTTT. It is translated as CASSNRQGNTGELFF.

The chain combines TRBV9 with TRBJ2-3; the match to TRBD2 covers 8 bases. The CDR3 is 15 amino acids. The V gene's germline CDR1 is SGDLS and CDR2 YYNGEE. The trim removed 0 bases at V and 3 bases at J, leaving 3 bases unmatched. CDR3: CASSVGASGTDTQYF. The CDR3 DNA follows: TGTGCCAGCAGCGTAGGGGCTAGCGGGACAGATACGCAGTATTTT.

The chain has TRBV3-1 and TRBJ1-1, with D uncertain. CDR1 LGHDT and CDR2 YNNKEL come from the germline V gene (reference sequence). V lost 0 bases, J lost 0 bases, and 11 bases lay in between. The CDR3 is 16 amino acids. The CDR3 region is CASSQDLGGLNTEAFF. The CDR3 DNA reads TGTGCCAGCAGCCAAGATCTGGGAGGTTTGAACACTGAAGCTTTCTTT.

V is TRBV20-1 and J is TRBJ2-1, with D possibly matching TRBD1 (6 bases). Looked up from germline, CDR1 is DFQATT and CDR2 is SNEGSKA (reference sequence). The CDR3 runs 14 residues. V lost 5 bases, J lost 4 bases, and 15 bases lay in between. CDR3 sequence reads: CSAYDRYLYNEQFF. CDR3 coding DNA: TGCAGTGCTTACGACAGGTACCTTTACAATGAGCAGTTCTTC.

The chain is built from TRBV5-1 and TRBJ2-3; D gene ambiguous. V lost 0 bases and J lost 2, with 7 bases in between. The CDR3 sequence is 14 residues long. CDR1 SGHRS and CDR2 YFSETQ come from the germline V gene. Here the CDR3 DNA reads TGCGCCAGCAGCTTGGAAAGGAACACAGATACGCAGTATTTT. Translating it yields CASSLERNTDTQYF.

The V and J genes are TRBV12-3 or TRBV12-4 and TRBJ2-4; 7 nucleotides line up with TRBD2. The CDR3 spans 14 residues. Trimming removed 4 bases from V and 7 bases from J; junction bases left unmatched: 7. CDR3 sequence: CASSYGGGSNIQYF. The CDR3 DNA reads as TGTGCCAGCAGTTACGGCGGGGGTTCGAACATTCAGTACTTC.

This clonotype was counted only a few times. The V call is TRBV28, the J call TRBJ2-5; TRBD2 aligns across 10 bases. The CDR3 has 14 amino acids. The J segment lost 4 bases and the V segment lost 4 bases, leaving 3 bases of the junction unmatched. Germline values: CDR1 MDHEN, CDR2 SYDVKM. CDR3 loop: CASSSTSGAETQYF. CDR3 nucleotide sequence: TGTGCCAGCAGTTCTACTAGCGGGGCAGAGACCCAGTACTTC.

This clonotype was counted only a few times. The chain links TRBV2 to TRBJ1-1; D possibly corresponds to TRBD1 (5 bases). The CDR3 totals 15 residues. Germline V gene sequence: CDR1 SNHLY, CDR2 FYNNEI. Trimming removed 7 bases from V and 5 bases from J, with 20 bases in between. The CDR3 nucleotides are TGTGCCAGCATGGTCCCCCAGAGGGGCCGGACTGAAGCTTTCTTT. Translated: CASMVPQRGRTEAFF.

This clonotype has at least ten counts. This chain uses TRBV7-9 with TRBJ2-2, with 9 bases matching TRBD1. The CDR3 extends over 14 amino acids. V was clipped by 5 bases and J by 6 bases; unmatched bases: 4. Germline assignment: CDR1 SEHNR and CDR2 FQNEAQ (reference sequence). The CDR3 DNA sequence: TGTGCCAGCAGCAACAGGGGGCTAGCCGGGGAGCTGTTTTTT. It encodes CASSNRGLAGELFF.

The chain combines TRBV7-9 with TRBJ1-2, with D possibly matching TRBD1 (5 bases). Between the trimmed V and J ends, which lost 7 bases and 2 bases, there was a span of 14 bases. Per the germline V gene, CDR1 is SEHNR and CDR2 is FQNEAQ (reference sequence). This CDR3 comprises 14 residues. The CDR3 coding sequence is TGTGCCAGCACCAAAGAGAGGGACAACTATGGCTACACCTTC. It codes for CASTKERDNYGYTF.

This clonotype came up a few times. The chain has TRBV20-1 and TRBJ1-2, with 7 bases lining up with TRBD1. The trim removed 5 bases at V and 0 bases at J, leaving 12 bases unmatched. The CDR3 loop spans 16 amino acids. Germline V gives CDR1 DFQATT, CDR2 SNEGSKA (reference sequence). The CDR3 DNA sequence: TGCAGTGCTTCCTTTACCTTTGGGACAGCTAACTATGGCTACACCTTC. It encodes CSASFTFGTANYGYTF.

This clonotype was counted a few times. The V gene is TRBV20-1, the J gene TRBJ1-6, with D unresolved. This CDR3 comprises 12 residues. V gave up 4 bases and J gave up 5 bases, with 6 bases separating them. Germline CDR1 and CDR2: DFQATT and SNEGSKA (reference sequence). This CDR3 reads CSANPNNSPLHF. Here the CDR3 DNA reads TGCAGTGCTAACCCGAATAATTCACCCCTCCACTTT.

This clonotype was found a few times. The chain has TRBV4-1 and TRBJ2-5, with no clear D. V lost 6 bases and J 4 bases, leaving 15 bases between the germline ends. This CDR3 is built from 14 residues. In germline, CDR1 is MGHRA, CDR2 YSYEKL. The CDR3 bases are TGCGCCAGCAGTGGCCCTCCGGCGGTAGAGACCCAGTACTTC. This sequence encodes CASSGPPAVETQYF.

About this clonotype itself: A read error may be the cause here, since a much bigger clone is one base away. The chain is built from TRBV4-2 and TRBJ2-3, with TRBD1 matching 8 bases. Germline CDR1 reads LGHNA; CDR2 reads YNFKEQ. The V and J ends lost 0 bases and 6 bases, in that order; junction bases with no gene match: 26. The CDR3 is made up of 22 amino acids. The chain's CDR3 is CASSQEASTSLQGVGALDTQYF. The CDR3 DNA reads TGTGCCAGCAGCCAAGAAGCCTCGACCAGCCTACAGGGGGTCGGAGCGCTGGATACGCAGTATTTT.

This clonotype came up a few times. This chain uses TRBV6-6 with TRBJ2-2; D gene uncertain. Germline assignment: CDR1 MNHNY and CDR2 SVGAGI (reference sequence). This CDR3 spans 16 amino acids. The V end was cut by 3 bases, the J end by 0 bases, with 11 bases between. The CDR3 reads CASSYTKASNTGELFF. DNA for the CDR3: TGTGCCAGCAGTTATACGAAGGCCTCGAACACCGGGGAGCTGTTTTTT.